The 20 T cell receptor beta chains listed next were all sequenced from one sample in a study of shared clonotypes between healthy human individuals. Profiling relied on immunoSEQ multiplex PCR, and the TCRdb table lists in-frame clones only, not all of them. There are around 1.9 million clones in the sample; approximately 92% occur only once, and under 2% lies in the top ten. The naive CD8 fraction comprised CD45RO-negative cells positively selected for CCR7 and excluded terminally differentiated effector memory CD45RA+ cells. The specimen sequenced was naive CD8+ T cells from PBMCs. The receptors were gathered from a man aged 18 to 29 in good health. Some clones in this sample may be carry-over from other donors' samples.

This sequence joins TRBV28 and TRBJ1-1; D may be TRBD1 (5 bases). Germline lookup yields CDR1 MDHEN and CDR2 SYDVKM. The CDR3 has 15 amino acids. The V end lost 2 bases, the J end lost 7 bases, and 17 bases lay between the germline ends. The CDR3 bases are TGTGCCAGCAGTTTACCCCCCGGGACGGATCTTGAAGCTTTCTTT. It codes for CASSLPPGTDLEAFF.

The chain uses TRBV30 and TRBJ2-3; 8 bases match TRBD2. CDR1 and CDR2 (germline): GTSNPN, SVGIG (reference sequence). Germline trimming cut 0 bases from V and 0 bases from J; bases unmatched to any gene: 11. The CDR3 extends over 18 amino acids. CDR3: CAWSVQTSVLSSTDTQYF. The DNA of the CDR3 is TGTGCCTGGAGTGTTCAGACTAGCGTACTCTCTAGCACAGATACGCAGTATTTT. Based on the CDR3 plus reference TRBV30 and TRBJ2-3, the full variable domain is SQTIHQWPATLVQPVGSPLSLECTVEGTSNPNLYWYRQAAGRGLQLLFYSVGIGQISSEVPQNLSASRPQDRQFILSSKKLLLSDSGFYLCAWSVQTSVLSSTDTQYFGPGTRLTVL.

V and J are TRBV9 and TRBJ2-5; D remains unclear. The CDR3 extends over 13 amino acids. Trimming shortened V by 4 bases and J by 7 bases, and 14 bases separated the two germline ends. Germline CDR1 is SGDLS and CDR2 is YYNGEE. The CDR3 is CASSLPPERTQYF. The DNA of the CDR3 is TGTGCCAGCAGCTTACCCCCCGAGCGGACCCAGTACTTC.

The V gene is TRBV9, the J gene TRBJ2-3; D unclear. Germline loops: CDR1 SGDLS, CDR2 YYNGEE. The CDR3 has 15 amino acids. The ends were cut back, 0 bases at V and 2 bases at J, with 10 bases in the middle. CDR3 amino acids: CASSVGFGFTDTQYF. CDR3 in DNA: TGTGCCAGCAGCGTAGGATTCGGGTTCACAGATACGCAGTATTTT.

V is TRBV9 and J is TRBJ2-1; 8 nucleotides align to TRBD1. The trim removed 3 bases at V and 7 bases at J, leaving 3 bases unmatched. Germline CDR1 and CDR2: SGDLS and YYNGEE. The CDR3 has 13 amino acids. The CDR3 nucleotides read TGTGCCAGCAGCGCGGGACAGGCGAATGAGCAGTTCTTC. Amino acid sequence: CASSAGQANEQFF.

The chain joins TRBV4-2 to TRBJ2-2; D is possibly TRBD2 (6 bases). The CDR3 is made up of 17 amino acids. Trimming took 3 bases from V and 3 from J, leaving 17 bases between them. Per the germline V gene, CDR1 is LGHNA and CDR2 is YNFKEQ. CDR3 in DNA: TGTGCCAGCAGCCACATGAGGAGGGATCGGGACACCGGGGAGCTGTTTTTT. Its protein product is CASSHMRRDRDTGELFF.

The J gene is TRBJ2-1, the V gene TRBV10-3; possible D gene TRBD1, 6 bases. CDR1 is ENHRY and CDR2 is SYGVKD in the germline V gene. The CDR3 length is 13 residues. The V and J ends lost 8 bases and 6 bases respectively, with 14 bases between them. This chain's CDR3 is CAIGQRSGNEQFF. Written as DNA, the CDR3 is TGTGCCATCGGACAGAGATCCGGCAATGAGCAGTTCTTC.

The V and J genes are TRBV19 and TRBJ1-2; D perhaps matches TRBD1 (5 bases). The CDR3 loop spans 14 amino acids. CDR1 LNHDA and CDR2 SQIVND come from the germline V gene (reference sequence). V was trimmed by 5 bases and J by 4 bases, leaving 14 bases between them. CDR3 bases: TGTGCCAGTAGTGTTCCGGGACGGATCTATGGCTACACCTTC. This gives the protein CASSVPGRIYGYTF.

The chain combines TRBV7-8 with TRBJ2-1, with TRBD2 matching 10 bases. This CDR3 spans 17 amino acids. Germline V gene lookup returns CDR1 SGHVS and CDR2 FQNEAQ. V trimming: 5 bases; J trimming: 8 bases; junction bases outside the gene matches: 15. The CDR3 reads CASSQRLAGEGGDEQFF. In DNA, the CDR3 is TGTGCCAGCAGCCAGCGGCTAGCGGGAGAGGGGGGCGATGAGCAGTTCTTC.

The V gene is TRBV11-2, the J gene TRBJ2-2; TRBD1 matches 7 bases. The CDR3 extends over 16 amino acids. The junction had 11 bases not matched to a gene; V was cut back by 4 bases and J by 6 bases. CDR1 and CDR2 from the germline V gene are SGHAT and FQNNGV. CDR3 coding DNA: TGTGCCAGCAGCTCCCGGACAGGCTCCTTAGCCGGGGAGCTGTTTTTT. It translates to CASSSRTGSLAGELFF.

This clone was seen only once. The genes are TRBV7-9 and TRBJ1-2; maybe TRBD1 (6 bases). Germline V gives CDR1 SEHNR, CDR2 FQNEAQ (reference sequence). This CDR3 is 16 amino acids long. Trimming left V 1 base short and J 0 bases short, with 12 bases between. DNA for the CDR3: TGTGCCAGCAGCTTAGAGGCACAGGGACCTAACTATGGCTACACCTTC. The encoded protein is CASSLEAQGPNYGYTF.

The chain couples TRBV27 to TRBJ2-1; perhaps TRBD2 as D (7 bases). The CDR3 consists of 16 residues. Per germline, CDR1 MNHEY and CDR2 SMNVEV (reference sequence). Trimming took off 4 bases at V and 8 bases at J, with 21 bases between the two ends. The CDR3 region has the DNA TGTGCCAGCAGTTCAGGGGACTGGACTAGGACCGATGAGCAGTTCTTC. Its translation: CASSSGDWTRTDEQFF.

Regarding this clone: Other DNA sequences within the sample encode an identical CDR3. This chain links TRBV7-9 with TRBJ2-7; 14 nucleotides match TRBD2. The CDR3 extends over 15 amino acids. V shed 5 bases and J 3 bases; nucleotides not matched to a gene: 3. Per germline, CDR1 SEHNR and CDR2 FQNEAQ (reference sequence). CDR3 region: CASSGGTSGSYEQYF. In DNA form, the CDR3 reads TGTGCCAGCAGCGGTGGGACTAGCGGGAGCTACGAGCAGTACTTC.

This clone was picked up one time. The CDR3 region has the DNA TGCGCCAGCAGCCAAGATTCGGGAGGGCCAAATGAGCAGTACTTC. Its protein product is CASSQDSGGPNEQYF. The chain links TRBV4-3 to TRBJ2-7; 8 nucleotides line up with TRBD2. This CDR3 region has 15 residues. CDR1 is LGHNA, CDR2 YSLEER, per germline. V lost 0 bases and J lost 7; bases outside the gene matches: 8.

This clone showed up just a few times. Other nucleotide sequences in the sample specify the same CDR3. This chain uses TRBV5-6 with TRBJ1-1, with D possibly TRBD1 on 5 matching bases. The germline CDR1 and CDR2 sequences are SGHDT and YYEEEE. With 0 bases removed from V and 1 base from J, the gap between germline ends came to 7 bases. This CDR3 region has 14 residues. In DNA, the CDR3 is TGTGCCAGCAGCTTGGGGGGCGGGAACACTGAAGCTTTCTTT. Amino acid sequence: CASSLGGGNTEAFF.

The chain has TRBV30 and TRBJ2-7, with D tentatively TRBD1 (6 bases). This CDR3 spans 15 amino acids. The V end lost 2 bases, the J end lost 5 bases, and 19 bases lay between the germline ends. The germline V gene encodes CDR1 GTSNPN and CDR2 SVGIG (reference sequence). The CDR3 DNA is TGTGCCTGGAGTCCTACAGGGATTTTGGTCGACGAGCAGTACTTC. The encoded protein is CAWSPTGILVDEQYF.

V gene TRBV11-3 combines with J gene TRBJ2-2; the match to TRBD1 covers 7 bases. This CDR3 region has 16 residues. Germline CDR1 reads SGHNT; CDR2 reads YENEEA. With V trimmed by 5 bases and J by 2 bases, 8 bases remained unmatched. The CDR3 sequence is CASSLDPGGNTGELFF. In DNA, the CDR3 is TGTGCCAGCAGCCTTGACCCAGGGGGTAACACCGGGGAGCTGTTTTTT.

V and J are TRBV7-9 and TRBJ2-5; D may correspond to TRBD1 or TRBD2 (5 bases each). There are 14 residues in the CDR3. CDR1 SEHNR and CDR2 FQNEAQ come from the germline V gene (reference sequence). The ends were cut back, 4 bases at V and 3 bases at J, with 12 bases in the middle. The CDR3 DNA reads as TGTGCCAGCAGCTACCGGGACGGGGAAGAGACCCAGTACTTC. Its translation is CASSYRDGEETQYF.

The CDR3 DNA reads as TGTGCCAGCTCACCACGCCGGGATGCCTACGAGCAGTACTTC. Its protein product is CASSPRRDAYEQYF. The chain has TRBV18 and TRBJ2-7; TRBD2 is a possible D gene (5 bases). This CDR3 spans 14 amino acids. V lost 1 base and J lost 2, with 9 bases in between. The germline gives CDR1 KGHSH, CDR2 LQKENI.

The chain uses TRBV5-6 and TRBJ2-3; D gene unclear. V lost 5 bases and J 3 bases, leaving 13 bases between the germline ends. The CDR3 runs to 14 residues. The germline V gene has CDR1 SGHDT and CDR2 YYEEEE. The CDR3 DNA follows: TGTGCCAGCAGTTCCCCCCTGGGTACAGATACGCAGTATTTT. Translation: CASSSPLGTDTQYF.